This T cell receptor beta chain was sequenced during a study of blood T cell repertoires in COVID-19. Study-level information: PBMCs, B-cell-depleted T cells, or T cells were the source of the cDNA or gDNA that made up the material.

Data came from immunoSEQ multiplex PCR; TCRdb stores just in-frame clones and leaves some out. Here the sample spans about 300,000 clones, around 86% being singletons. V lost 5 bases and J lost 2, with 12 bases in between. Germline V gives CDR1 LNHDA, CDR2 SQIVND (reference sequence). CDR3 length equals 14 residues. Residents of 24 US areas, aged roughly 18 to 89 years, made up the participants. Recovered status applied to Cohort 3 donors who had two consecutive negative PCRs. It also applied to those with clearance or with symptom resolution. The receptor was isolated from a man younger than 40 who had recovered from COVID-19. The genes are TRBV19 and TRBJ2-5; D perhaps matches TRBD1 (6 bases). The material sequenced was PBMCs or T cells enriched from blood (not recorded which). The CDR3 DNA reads TGTGCCAGTAGTCGTGGACAGCCTCAAGAGACCCAGTACTTC. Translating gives CASSRGQPQETQYF. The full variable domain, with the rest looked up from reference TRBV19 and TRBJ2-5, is DGGITQSPKYLFRKEGQNVTLSCEQNLNHDAMYWYRQDPGQGLRLIYYSQIVNDFQKGDIAEGYSVSREKKESFPLTVTSAQKNPTAFYLCASSRGQPQETQYFGPGTRLLVL.